This TCR beta chain is from a study of Tregs in tolerant kidney transplant recipients. Findings of the study overall: Some patients' samples used different primers over time, so nucleotide sequences weren't comparable. In tolerant patients, donor-specific Tregs outgrew total Tregs, suggesting antigen-driven expansion.

As for this clone: As yet, its antigen is unknown. Read sequence stops 3 residues before the CDR3 end, and the germline J gene provides the missing end.

Sequencing was performed with immunoSEQ multiplex PCR; in TCRdb, only in-frame clones are kept and a portion is missing. The sample features tens of thousands of clones, with less than 2% in its top ten. This CDR3 is 17 amino acids long. V was pared by 8 bases and J by 0 bases, with 17 bases between. The germline gives CDR1 MNHEY, CDR2 SVGEGT. Related graft donors supplied nonmyeloablative bone marrow transplants, and mixed chimerism was transient. Thawed PBMCs were FACS-sorted into unstimulated CD4+CD25+CD127- regulatory T cells, CD4+CD25- non-regulatory cells, CD4 and CD8 cells. This TCR came from a human patient who received a combined kidney and bone marrow transplant. Part of the T cell pool may stem from the graft donor. Sequenced material: CD4+ T cells from blood (PBMCs), taken 24 months after the transplant. The J gene is TRBJ2-6, the V gene TRBV6-2 or TRBV6-3; a weak D match, TRBD2 (7 bases). The DNA read from the CDR3 is TGTGCCAGCCGAACGGGGAGGGGGAGCTCTGGGGCCAACGTC. It specifies CASRTGRGSSGANV. The whole CDR3 protein reads CASRTGRGSSGANVLTF.